Presented here are 7 T cell receptor beta chains from one specimen sequenced in a study of cytomegalovirus exposure and HLA in healthy donors. PCR was performed using 60 Vbeta and 13 Jbeta primers. The repertoire was sequenced with immunoSEQ multiplex PCR; TCRdb's copy has only in-frame clones and lacks some. The top ten clones hold around 7% of a sample with roughly 150,000 clones, 70% to 80% of them seen once. The sequenced sample consisted of PBMCs. These TCRs come from a man in his forties in good health and CMV-seropositive.

The gene calls are TRBV6-5 and TRBJ1-1; TRBD1 aligns across 8 bases. The trim removed 6 bases at V and 0 bases at J, leaving 3 bases unmatched. The CDR3 length is 14 residues. Germline CDR1 and CDR2: MNHEY and SVGAGI. CDR3 amino acids: CASRTGVLNTEAFF. CDR3 DNA: TGTGCCAGCAGGACAGGGGTACTGAACACTGAAGCTTTCTTT.

The V call is TRBV9, the J call TRBJ2-1; 8 nucleotides align to TRBD2. Losses at the gene ends were 0 bases for V and 3 bases for J; bases not matched to a gene: 2. Germline CDR1 SGDLS, CDR2 YYNGEE. There are 15 residues in the CDR3. For the CDR3, the DNA is TGTGCCAGCAGCGTAGTAAGCGGGAGCTACAATGAGCAGTTCTTC. As protein: CASSVVSGSYNEQFF.

The CDR3 region is CASSPRQGANEKLFF. CDR3 DNA sequence: TGTGCCAGCAGCCCGCGACAGGGGGCTAATGAAAAACTGTTTTTT. V gene TRBV7-2 combines with J gene TRBJ1-4; 9 positions agree with TRBD1. The CDR3 covers 15 residues. The trim removed 5 bases at V and 3 bases at J, leaving 4 bases unmatched. CDR1 and CDR2 (germline): SGHTA, FQGNSA.

The V and J genes are TRBV11-2 and TRBJ2-7; weak D call: TRBD1 (6 bases). V was pared by 0 bases and J by 0 bases, with 6 bases between. Germline V gives CDR1 SGHAT, CDR2 FQNNGV. This CDR3 spans 14 amino acids. CDR3 coding DNA: TGTGCCAGCAGCTTAGAGACAGGCTCCTACGAGCAGTACTTC. Its protein product is CASSLETGSYEQYF.

The chain couples TRBV9 to TRBJ1-5; D is unclear. Trimming removed 0 bases from V and 3 bases from J, with 7 bases in between. CDR1 SGDLS and CDR2 YYNGEE come from the germline V gene. This CDR3 has 14 residues. CDR3 DNA sequence: TGTGCCAGCAGCGTAGGGGCAGCCAATCAGCCCCAGCATTTT. Its translation is CASSVGAANQPQHF.

The rearrangement uses TRBV5-5 and TRBJ1-5; tentative D call: TRBD1 (6 bases). Trimming shortened V by 5 bases and J by 1 base, and 19 bases separated the two germline ends. CDR3 length: 17 amino acids. The germline V gene has CDR1 SGHKS and CDR2 YYEKEE (reference sequence). The CDR3 here is CASSYLTGIGSNQPQHF. In nucleotides, the CDR3 is TGTGCCAGCAGTTATCTAACAGGGATCGGGAGCAATCAGCCCCAGCATTTT.

To note about this clone: The sample holds other DNA sequences that translate to the same CDR3. The rearrangement links TRBV5-1 to TRBJ2-3; 12 positions agree with TRBD2. The V and J ends lost 0 bases and 3 bases, in that order; junction bases with no gene match: 2. The CDR3 totals 16 residues. Per the germline V gene, CDR1 is SGHRS and CDR2 is YFSETQ. CDR3 in DNA: TGCGCCAGCAGCTTGGGGCTAGCGGGAGGGACAGATACGCAGTATTTT. This encodes CASSLGLAGGTDTQYF.